Included here is one T cell receptor beta chain sequence, with context. Assay: immunoSEQ multiplex PCR; the TCRdb copy retains only in-frame clones and omits some. The sample has 650,000 to 800,000 clones, over 80% seen once. The data belong to a study of blood T cell repertoires in COVID-19. The CDR3 extends over 14 amino acids. Germline V gene sequence: CDR1 WSHSY, CDR2 SAAADI. Trimming pared 4 bases from V and 4 bases from J, leaving 10 bases between. The sequenced sample consisted of peripheral blood. This TCR derives from a woman aged 18 to 35 with acute or convalescent COVID-19. This sequence joins TRBV10-2 and TRBJ2-2; D is uncertain. Written as DNA, the CDR3 is TGCGCCAGCAGTGGGCCTCCCATCACCGGGGAGCTGTTTTTT. Translated, it gives CASSGPPITGELFF.